The TCR beta chain under discussion was sequenced for a study of cytomegalovirus exposure and HLA in healthy donors. The table came from immunoSEQ multiplex PCR; TCRdb's copy has only in-frame clones and leaves some out. The sample comprises over 120,000 clones, approximately 94% of which are singletons, and about 2% rests with the top ten. This CDR3 spans 15 amino acids. V was pared by 5 bases and J by 1 base, with 12 bases between. Germline CDR1 is MGHRA and CDR2 is YSYEKL. The rearrangement joins TRBV4-1 to TRBJ2-1; unclear D gene. The sequence was obtained from a young man in good health and CMV-seropositive. Sequences were obtained from PBMCs. The CDR3 sequence: CASSTAGRSYNEQFF. DNA of the CDR3: TGCGCCAGCAGCACGGCAGGCCGATCCTACAATGAGCAGTTCTTC.